The clone carrying this T cell receptor (beta chain) was picked up one time. The antigen remains unidentified. These data originate in a study of cytomegalovirus exposure and HLA in healthy donors. General study results and limits: Excluded: some indistinguishable V segments such as TRBV6-2 and TRBV6-3.

There were likely unrecorded immune exposures, though donors were nominally healthy when sampled. The CDR3 extends over 15 amino acids. PCR used 60 Vbeta primers and 13 Jbeta primers. The assay was immunoSEQ multiplex PCR, and TCRdb's table has in-frame clones only and misses some. The sample has roughly 180,000 clones; 75% to 85% are singletons. Sequenced sample: PBMCs. This receptor was obtained from a woman between 18 and 30 years old in good health and CMV-seropositive. V is TRBV21-1 and J is TRBJ1-3. TRBV21-1 is a recognized pseudogene. The CDR3 loop reads CASSTGLTSGNTIYF. DNA for the CDR3: TGTGCCAGCAGCACGGGACTGACCTCTGGAAACACCATATATTTT.